These 27 T cell receptor beta chains were sequenced from one sample in a study of T-cell memory formation after mild COVID-19. MiXCR, run by TCRdb on the 5' RACE reads, gives a single entry per CDR3 protein. This sample has approximately 490,000 distinct CDR3 sequences; about 20% occur once, and the top ten carry around 13%. The sample was PBMCs or a T cell subset sorted from them (not recorded which). The receptors come from an adult woman who had mild COVID-19 (a few samples of this study predate the infection). Cell type and time point are not known.

The chain combines TRBV27 with TRBJ2-1; tentatively, D is TRBD1 or TRBD2 (5 bases each). CDR1 MNHEY and CDR2 SMNVEV come from the germline V gene (reference sequence). CDR3 length: 16 residues. The V end lost 3 bases, the J end lost 6 bases, and 18 bases lay between the germline ends. The CDR3 reads CASSFWGPRGSNEQFF. In nucleotides, the CDR3 is TGTGCCAGCAGTTTTTGGGGACCACGCGGGTCCAATGAGCAGTTCTTC.

V is TRBV10-3 and J is TRBJ1-2, with no clear D. Between the trimmed V and J ends, which lost 4 bases and 0 bases, there was a span of 9 bases. The germline V gene encodes CDR1 ENHRY and CDR2 SYGVKD. The length of the CDR3 is 14 residues. The CDR3 region is CAISGSETNYGYTF. In nucleotides, the CDR3 is TGTGCCATCAGTGGATCAGAAACTAACTATGGCTACACCTTC.

V is TRBV7-8 and J is TRBJ2-4; 13 bases map to TRBD2. V dropped 0 bases and J dropped 5; count of bases not matched to a gene: 7. The CDR3 length is 18 residues. The germline CDR1 and CDR2 sequences are SGHVS and FQNEAQ. Written as DNA, the CDR3 is TGTGCCAGCAGCTTAGCGAGGACTAGCGGGAGTAGGCAAAACATTCAGTACTTC. Its translation is CASSLARTSGSRQNIQYF.

This clonotype was detected a few times. V gene TRBV20-1 combines with J gene TRBJ2-7, with a tentative D call TRBD2 (6 bases). V gave up 5 bases and J gave up 7 bases, with 27 bases separating them. The CDR3 runs to 16 residues. The germline gives CDR1 DFQATT, CDR2 SNEGSKA (reference sequence). The CDR3 sequence is CSAETSGLSQYSEQYF. CDR3 nucleotides: TGCAGTGCTGAGACTAGTGGGCTTTCCCAATATTCGGAGCAGTACTTC.

This chain joins TRBV20-1 and TRBJ1-1; 7 bases agree with TRBD1. The CDR3 is 15 residues long. The V segment lost 3 bases and the J segment 5 bases; nucleotides outside the gene matches: 12. Looked up from germline, CDR1 is DFQATT and CDR2 is SNEGSKA (reference sequence). The CDR3 coding sequence is TGCAGTGCTAGGATCCGACAGGGCGTACAAACTGAAGCTTTCTTT. It yields the protein CSARIRQGVQTEAFF.

The rearrangement links TRBV5-1 to TRBJ2-2; no reliable D call. V lost 1 base and J 6 bases, leaving 4 bases between the germline ends. CDR1 and CDR2 from the germline V gene are SGHRS and YFSETQ. The CDR3 runs to 12 residues. This chain's CDR3 is CASSLKSGELFF. The CDR3 region has the DNA TGCGCCAGCAGCTTGAAGTCCGGGGAGCTGTTTTTT.

This clonotype was seen more than once but under ten times. The chain recombines TRBV9 with TRBJ1-2; no definite D call. The germline gives CDR1 SGDLS, CDR2 YYNGEE. V lost 0 bases and J 6 bases, leaving 9 bases between the germline ends. CDR3 length: 13 residues. The CDR3 DNA reads as TGTGCCAGCAGCGTAGAACCGGAGCATGGCTACACCTTC. Amino acid sequence: CASSVEPEHGYTF. Combining the CDR3 with reference TRBV9 and TRBJ1-2 gives the whole variable domain DSGVTQTPKHLITATGQRVTLRCSPRSGDLSVYWYQQSLDQGLQFLIQYYNGEERAKGNILERFSAQQFPDLHSELNLSSLELGDSALYFCASSVEPEHGYTFGSGTRLTVV.

This clonotype was observed a few times. This rearrangement joins TRBV29-1 to TRBJ2-1; 10 nucleotides agree with TRBD2. Per germline, CDR1 SQVTM and CDR2 ANQGSEA. V was pared by 6 bases and J by 6 bases, with 8 bases of the junction left unmatched. The CDR3 is made up of 14 amino acids. This CDR3 is CSVRASGSFNEQFF. CDR3 sequence (DNA): TGCAGCGTCCGCGCTAGCGGGAGCTTCAATGAGCAGTTCTTC.

This clonotype was detected only a few times. V and J are TRBV20-1 and TRBJ1-2, with D maybe TRBD1 (5 bases). The CDR3 consists of 16 residues. Germline CDR1 is DFQATT and CDR2 is SNEGSKA (reference sequence). V shed 3 bases and J shed 2 bases, with 19 bases lying between them. The CDR3 is CSARGGVGPGNYGYTF. Here the CDR3 DNA reads TGCAGTGCTAGGGGAGGGGTCGGCCCGGGGAACTATGGCTACACCTTC.

This clonotype was seen a few times. The chain combines TRBV29-1 with TRBJ2-7; 9 bases map to TRBD1. The CDR3 consists of 12 residues. The germline gives CDR1 SQVTM, CDR2 ANQGSEA. The J segment lost 7 bases and the V segment lost 6 bases, leaving 7 bases of the junction unmatched. Here the CDR3 DNA reads TGCAGCGTCGCCGGACAGGGGAGAGAGCAGTACTTC. This encodes CSVAGQGREQYF.

This clonotype was seen more than once but under ten times. The chain carries TRBV3-1 and TRBJ1-1; D is uncertain. The V gene's germline CDR1 is LGHDT and CDR2 YNNKEL (reference sequence). Between the trimmed V and J ends, which lost 2 bases and 7 bases, there was a span of 14 bases. The CDR3 contains 14 residues. This chain's CDR3 is CASSQRTPPGEAFF. The CDR3 region has the DNA TGTGCCAGCAGCCAAAGAACACCGCCCGGTGAAGCTTTCTTT.

The J gene is TRBJ2-5, the V gene TRBV9; D may correspond to TRBD1 or TRBD2 (5 bases each). Germline CDR1 is SGDLS and CDR2 is YYNGEE. CDR3 size: 14 residues. Trimming removed 6 bases at V and 7 bases at J, with 19 bases between. Here the CDR3 DNA reads TGTGCCAGCACGCTAACCGGGGCCTCGGGGACCCAGTACTTC. It is translated as CASTLTGASGTQYF.

The chain is built from TRBV7-6 and TRBJ2-7; 12 bases align to TRBD2. The germline V gene has CDR1 SGHVS and CDR2 FNYEAQ. V dropped 4 bases and J dropped 7; count of bases not matched to a gene: 8. This CDR3 comprises 15 residues. The DNA of the CDR3 is TGTGCCAGCAGCTCACGACTAGCGGGAGCGATTGAGCAGTACTTC. Protein: CASSSRLAGAIEQYF.

This clonotype was counted between two and nine times. The chain is built from TRBV19 and TRBJ2-1; tentative D call: TRBD2 (5 bases). Trimming removed 3 bases from V and 2 bases from J, with 8 bases in between. Germline CDR1 reads LNHDA; CDR2 reads SQIVND (reference sequence). The CDR3 sequence is 14 residues long. The chain's CDR3 is CASSISAAYNEQFF. In DNA form, the CDR3 reads TGTGCCAGTAGTATCTCAGCGGCCTACAATGAGCAGTTCTTC.

This sequence joins TRBV6-5 and TRBJ1-1, with TRBD1 matching over 7 bases. The V and J ends lost 6 bases and 8 bases, in that order; junction bases with no gene match: 3. The CDR3 spans 11 residues. The germline CDR1 and CDR2 sequences are MNHEY and SVGAGI. As DNA, the CDR3 is TGTGCCAGCAGCTTACAGGGGGAAGCTTTCTTT. This codes for CASSLQGEAFF.

This clonotype was picked up a small number of times. This chain connects TRBV10-3 to TRBJ2-2, with D possibly matching TRBD1 (6 bases). The V gene lost 2 bases and the J gene lost 1 base, with 23 bases spanning the gap. This CDR3 is built from 20 residues. Germline V gene data show CDR1 as ENHRY and CDR2 as SYGVKD. The CDR3 here is CAISEPGHSTRVRNTGELFF. CDR3 DNA: TGTGCCATCAGTGAGCCGGGACACTCGACAAGAGTGCGGAACACCGGGGAGCTGTTTTTT.

V and J are TRBV3-1 and TRBJ1-4, with 9 bases lining up with TRBD1. V shed 5 bases and J 8 bases; nucleotides not matched to a gene: 9. The CDR3 consists of 15 residues. CDR1 and CDR2 (germline): LGHDT, YNNKEL (reference sequence). The CDR3, as DNA: TGTGCCAGCAGCTCGCGGACAGGGGCGCAGGAAAAACTGTTTTTT. It translates to CASSSRTGAQEKLFF. The complete variable domain, with remaining parts taken from reference TRBV3-1 and TRBJ1-4, reads DTAVSQTPKYLVTQMGNDKSIKCEQNLGHDTMYWYKQDSKKFLKIMFSYNNKELIINETVPNRFSPKSPDKAHLNLHINSLELGDSAVYFCASSSRTGAQEKLFFGSGTQLSVL.

This clonotype appeared many times. This chain connects TRBV11-1 to TRBJ1-2; D is ambiguous. V was cut by 6 bases and J by 7 bases, with 15 bases left in between. The V gene's germline CDR1 is SGHAT and CDR2 FQDESV (reference sequence). This CDR3 is built from 13 residues. CDR3 residues: CASSLDAGGGYTF. CDR3 coding DNA: TGTGCCAGCAGTCTCGACGCGGGTGGTGGCTACACCTTC.

The gene calls are TRBV4-1 and TRBJ2-1; possibly TRBD2 for D (5 bases). This CDR3 contains 14 residues. The V gene's germline CDR1 is MGHRA and CDR2 YSYEKL. V dropped 8 bases and J dropped 6 bases, with 17 bases sitting between them. CDR3 sequence reads: CASQAGAPTNEQFF. The CDR3 DNA reads TGCGCCAGCCAGGCGGGTGCTCCTACCAATGAGCAGTTCTTC.

The chain has TRBV5-1 and TRBJ2-2; 11 bases match TRBD1. Germline loops: CDR1 SGHRS, CDR2 YFSETQ. V trimming: 0 bases; J trimming: 6 bases; junction bases outside the gene matches: 4. CDR3 size: 16 residues. DNA of the CDR3: TGCGCCAGCAGCTTGGCAGGACAGGGGGCCTCCGGGGAGCTGTTTTTT. Its protein product is CASSLAGQGASGELFF. Full variable domain (missing parts from reference TRBV5-1 and TRBJ2-2): KAGVTQTPRYLIKTRGQQVTLSCSPISGHRSVSWYQQTPGQGLQFLFEYFSETQRNKGNFPGRFSGRQFSNSRSEMNVSTLELGDSALYLCASSLAGQGASGELFFGEGSRLTVL.

This clonotype was counted between two and nine times. The chain employs TRBV9 and TRBJ2-5; D may match TRBD1 or TRBD2 (6 bases each). Trimming removed 4 bases from V and 2 bases from J, with 18 bases in between. The V gene's germline CDR1 is SGDLS and CDR2 YYNGEE. This CDR3 comprises 16 residues. CDR3 residues: CASSPGGGAGQETQYF. The CDR3 region has the DNA TGTGCCAGCAGCCCTGGGGGCGGGGCGGGTCAAGAGACCCAGTACTTC.

The rearrangement joins TRBV3-1 to TRBJ2-3; 11 nucleotides line up with TRBD1. Germline CDR1 reads LGHDT; CDR2 reads YNNKEL (reference sequence). The CDR3 covers 16 residues. The ends lost 5 bases at V and 3 bases at J; junction bases unmatched: 7. This CDR3 reads CASSNAGTGGTDTQYF. CDR3 sequence (DNA): TGTGCCAGCAGCAACGCCGGGACAGGGGGTACAGATACGCAGTATTTT.

The chain employs TRBV24-1 and TRBJ1-2; D gene uncertain. V dropped 4 bases and J dropped 5 bases, with 10 bases sitting between them. CDR3 length: 13 residues. The germline V gene encodes CDR1 KGHDR and CDR2 SFDVKD. Written as DNA, the CDR3 is TGTGCCACCAGTGAGTCGAGTGGGTATGGCTACACCTTC. Residues: CATSESSGYGYTF.

The chain employs TRBV2 and TRBJ1-5; D remains unclear. This CDR3 comprises 14 residues. Germline V lookup: CDR1 SNHLY, CDR2 FYNNEI. The ends were cut back, 3 bases at V and 0 bases at J, with 6 bases in the middle. The CDR3 nucleotides read TGTGCCAGCAGTGACAGTTCTAGCAATCAGCCCCAGCATTTT. Translation: CASSDSSSNQPQHF.

V usage is TRBV29-1 and J usage is TRBJ2-2; 12 nucleotides line up with TRBD2. With 6 bases clipped from V and 13 bases from J, the junction kept 9 bases outside the gene matches. The CDR3 sequence is 13 residues long. CDR1 SQVTM and CDR2 ANQGSEA come from the germline V gene. CDR3 in DNA: TGCAGCGTCCCCGGACTAGCGGGAAACCCGCTGTTTTTT. It is translated as CSVPGLAGNPLFF.

The V call is TRBV28, the J call TRBJ2-1; 7 bases are a match to TRBD2. The germline V gene encodes CDR1 MDHEN and CDR2 SYDVKM. The CDR3 covers 17 residues. Trimming took 2 bases from V and 3 from J; bases not matched to a gene: 10. The CDR3 loop reads CASSLLGGSTLYNEQFF. In DNA, the CDR3 is TGTGCCAGCAGTTTACTGGGCGGGAGTACCCTCTACAATGAGCAGTTCTTC.

This clonotype was counted between two and nine times. The chain joins TRBV6-2 or TRBV6-3 to TRBJ2-3; D is perhaps TRBD1 (8 bases). The CDR3 is made up of 17 amino acids. Germline V CDR1 and CDR2: MNHEY, SVGEGT. Trimming left V 0 bases short and J 3 bases short, with 16 bases between. This CDR3 is CASSYSILQGGTDTQYF. The CDR3 DNA follows: TGTGCCAGCAGTTACTCGATTTTACAGGGGGGGACAGATACGCAGTATTTT.